The 10 T cell receptor beta chains reported below all come from one sample, sequenced in a study of T cells in Graves' hyperthyroidism and ophthalmopathy. It was RNA transcripts that yielded the amplified TCR beta CDR3 regions. First-round RT-PCR with HTBI primers amplified the TCR CDR3 region. TCRdb redid the calling of the multiplex PCR reads with MiXCR, one entry per CDR3 protein. The repertoire holds 300,000 to 500,000 distinct CDR3 sequences, with over 12% as singletons. The sample was blood. These receptors came from a man aged 45-65 years with Graves' ophthalmopathy.

With respect to this clonotype: This may come from a read error, since a much larger clone is one base off. This chain joins TRBV14 and TRBJ2-1; D remains unclear. Germline CDR1 SGHDN, CDR2 FVKESK. The CDR3 loop spans 15 amino acids. The CDR3 reads CASSQWGSSYNEPFF. The CDR3 DNA sequence: TGTGCCAGCAGCCAATGGGGTAGCTCCTACAATGAGCCGTTCTTC.

This clonotype was counted at least ten times. The CDR3 region is CASSPPTLAQFF. The CDR3 DNA reads as TGTGCCAGCTCTCCCCCGACACTGGCGCAGTTCTTC. The genes are TRBV18 and TRBJ2-1; no clear D gene. Trimming took 6 bases from V and 12 from J, leaving 15 bases between them. The CDR3 extends over 12 amino acids. CDR1 KGHSH and CDR2 LQKENI come from the germline V gene. Full variable domain (outside the CDR3, taken from reference TRBV18 and TRBJ2-1): NAGVMQNPRHLVRRRGQEARLRCSPMKGHSHVYWYRQLPEEGLKFMVYLQKENIIDESGMPKERFSAEFPKEGPSILRIQQVVRGDSAAYFCASSPPTLAQFFGPGTRLTVL.

The chain uses TRBV5-4 and TRBJ2-1; maybe TRBD2 (5 bases). Trimming removed 4 bases at V and 3 bases at J, with 14 bases between. Germline V gives CDR1 SGHNT, CDR2 YYREEE (reference sequence). The CDR3 has 15 amino acids. The CDR3 is CASSISGEVYNEQFF. CDR3 coding DNA: TGTGCCAGCAGCATCAGCGGCGAGGTCTACAATGAGCAGTTCTTC.

This clonotype has ten or more counts. The chain links TRBV19 to TRBJ2-1; 11 bases match TRBD2. V was clipped by 7 bases and J by 10 bases; unmatched bases: 9. Looked up from germline, CDR1 is LNHDA and CDR2 is SQIVND (reference sequence). CDR3 length: 14 residues. The DNA for the CDR3 is TGTGCCAGTATCGGTGGACTAGCGGGCGGCGAGCAGTTCTTC. Encoded protein: CASIGGLAGGEQFF.

Many counts were recorded for this clonotype. The chain is built from TRBV27 and TRBJ2-7, with TRBD1 identical over 10 bases. CDR1 is MNHEY and CDR2 is SMNVEV in the germline V gene (reference sequence). CDR3 length: 14 residues. Trimming removed 6 bases from V and 2 bases from J; junction bases left unmatched: 4. This chain's CDR3 is CASSTGTGAYEQYF. CDR3 DNA: TGTGCCAGCAGCACGGGGACAGGGGCCTACGAGCAGTACTTC.

This clonotype was counted many times. This chain links TRBV29-1 with TRBJ2-7, with TRBD1 matching over 7 bases. The V and J ends lost 0 bases and 2 bases, in that order; junction bases with no gene match: 7. The CDR3 is made up of 15 amino acids. Germline lookup yields CDR1 SQVTM and CDR2 ANQGSEA. The CDR3 DNA sequence: TGCAGCGTTGAAGATCTCCAGGGGGTCGCCTACGAGCAGTACTTC. It is translated as CSVEDLQGVAYEQYF.

This clonotype has at least ten counts. The chain uses TRBV12-3 or TRBV12-4 and TRBJ1-2; possibly TRBD1 for D (6 bases). V lost 1 base, J lost 6 bases, and 12 bases lay in between. CDR3 length: 14 amino acids. The CDR3 sequence: CASSLDRASNGYTF. The CDR3 region has the DNA TGTGCCAGCAGTTTAGACAGGGCCTCCAATGGCTACACCTTC.

This rearrangement joins TRBV27 to TRBJ2-1, with 9 bases matching TRBD2. The germline V gene has CDR1 MNHEY and CDR2 SMNVEV (reference sequence). This CDR3 contains 15 residues. V was pared by 7 bases and J by 3 bases, with 7 bases of the junction left unmatched. CDR3 DNA sequence: TGTGCCAGCACCGGGACTAGCCTGGGCTACAATGAGCAGTTCTTC. This encodes CASTGTSLGYNEQFF.

This clonotype was observed many times. V gene TRBV29-1 combines with J gene TRBJ2-1; the match to TRBD1 covers 9 bases. The CDR3 is 14 amino acids. The trim removed 2 bases at V and 8 bases at J, leaving 7 bases unmatched. Germline CDR1 SQVTM, CDR2 ANQGSEA. The CDR3 DNA follows: TGCAGCGTTGAACGGACAGGGGCTGTTCATGAGCAGTTCTTC. It translates to CSVERTGAVHEQFF.

This clonotype was seen repeatedly, ten times or more. The chain couples TRBV7-8 to TRBJ2-1; 10 nucleotides line up with TRBD2. CDR3 length: 15 amino acids. Trimming at V came to 5 bases and at J to 8 bases, leaving 9 bases not matched to a gene. Germline CDR1 reads SGHVS; CDR2 reads FQNEAQ. The CDR3 DNA sequence: TGTGCCAGCAGCCTTCTAGCGGGAGCTATCCATGAGCAGTTCTTC. This sequence encodes CASSLLAGAIHEQFF.